This T cell receptor beta chain was recorded in a study of blood T cell repertoires in COVID-19. Across the whole study: PBMCs, B-cell-depleted T cells, or T cells provided the cDNA or gDNA that made up the material.

Clones were sequenced by immunoSEQ multiplex PCR, and TCRdb holds only the in-frame ones, with some missing. In the table there are roughly 410,000 clones, around nine tenths of which are singletons. Trimming stripped 2 bases from V and 4 bases from J, with 14 bases between. Per germline, CDR1 LNHDA and CDR2 SQIVND (reference sequence). The CDR3 spans 15 residues. In this sample, this clone turned up once. The Seattle site enrolled patients during active infection and followed them longitudinally. This TCR was recovered from a woman in her thirties or forties with COVID-19, enrolled during active disease. The genes are TRBV19 and TRBJ1-1; D unresolved. The material sequenced was peripheral blood. The CDR3: CASSIRRTDPTEAFF. The CDR3 nucleotides read TGTGCCAGTAGTATAAGGAGGACGGACCCCACTGAAGCTTTCTTT.